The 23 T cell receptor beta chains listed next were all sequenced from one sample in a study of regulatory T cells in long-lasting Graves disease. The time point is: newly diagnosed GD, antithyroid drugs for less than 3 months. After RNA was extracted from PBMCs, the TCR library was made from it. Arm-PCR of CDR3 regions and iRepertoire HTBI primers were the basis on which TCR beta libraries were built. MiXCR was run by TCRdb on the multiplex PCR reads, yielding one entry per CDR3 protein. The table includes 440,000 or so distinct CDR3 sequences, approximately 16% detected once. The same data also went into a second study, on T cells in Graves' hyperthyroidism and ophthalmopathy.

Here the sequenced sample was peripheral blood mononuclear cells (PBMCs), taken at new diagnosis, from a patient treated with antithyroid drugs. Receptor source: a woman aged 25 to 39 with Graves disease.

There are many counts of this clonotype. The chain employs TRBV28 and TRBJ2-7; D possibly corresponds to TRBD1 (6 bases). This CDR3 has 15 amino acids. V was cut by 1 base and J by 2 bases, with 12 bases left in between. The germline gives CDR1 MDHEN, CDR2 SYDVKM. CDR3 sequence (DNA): TGTGCCAGCAGTTTATACCCTGACAGGACCTACGAGCAGTACTTC. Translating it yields CASSLYPDRTYEQYF.

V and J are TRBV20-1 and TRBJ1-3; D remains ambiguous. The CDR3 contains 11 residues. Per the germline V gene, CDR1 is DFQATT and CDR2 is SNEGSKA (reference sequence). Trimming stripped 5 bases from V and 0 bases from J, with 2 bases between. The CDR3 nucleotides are TGCAGTGCTCACTCTGGAAACACCATATATTTT. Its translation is CSAHSGNTIYF.

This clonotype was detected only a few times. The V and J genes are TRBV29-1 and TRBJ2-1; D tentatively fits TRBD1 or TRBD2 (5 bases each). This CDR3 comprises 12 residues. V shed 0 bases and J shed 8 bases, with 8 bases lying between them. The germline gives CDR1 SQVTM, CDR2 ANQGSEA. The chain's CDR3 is CSVEDGTYEQFF. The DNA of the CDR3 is TGCAGCGTTGAAGATGGGACCTATGAGCAGTTCTTC.

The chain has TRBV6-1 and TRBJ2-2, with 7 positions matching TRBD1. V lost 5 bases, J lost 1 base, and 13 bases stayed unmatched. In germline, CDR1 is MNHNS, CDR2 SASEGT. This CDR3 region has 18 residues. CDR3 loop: CASSRQGRFTRNTGELFF. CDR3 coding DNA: TGTGCCAGCAGTCGACAGGGAAGGTTTACAAGGAACACCGGGGAGCTGTTTTTT.

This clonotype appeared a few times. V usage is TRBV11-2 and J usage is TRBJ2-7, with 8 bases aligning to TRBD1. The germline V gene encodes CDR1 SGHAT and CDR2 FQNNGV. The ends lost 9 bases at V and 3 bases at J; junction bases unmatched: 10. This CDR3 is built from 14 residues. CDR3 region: CASSLRDRIYEQYF. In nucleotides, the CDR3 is TGTGCCAGTAGCCTCCGGGACAGGATCTACGAGCAGTACTTC.

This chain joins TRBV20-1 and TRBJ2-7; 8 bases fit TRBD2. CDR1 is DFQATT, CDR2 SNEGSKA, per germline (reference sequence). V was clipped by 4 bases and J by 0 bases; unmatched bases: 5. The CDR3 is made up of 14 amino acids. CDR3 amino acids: CSAIFSGASYEQYF. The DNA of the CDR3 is TGCAGTGCTATCTTTAGCGGGGCCTCCTACGAGCAGTACTTC.

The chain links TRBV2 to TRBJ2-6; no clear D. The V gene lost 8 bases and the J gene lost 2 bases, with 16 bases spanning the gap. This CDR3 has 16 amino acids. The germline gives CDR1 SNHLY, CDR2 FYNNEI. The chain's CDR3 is CASPSNGPPGANVLTF. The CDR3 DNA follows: TGTGCCAGCCCGTCAAACGGACCTCCTGGGGCCAACGTCCTGACTTTC.

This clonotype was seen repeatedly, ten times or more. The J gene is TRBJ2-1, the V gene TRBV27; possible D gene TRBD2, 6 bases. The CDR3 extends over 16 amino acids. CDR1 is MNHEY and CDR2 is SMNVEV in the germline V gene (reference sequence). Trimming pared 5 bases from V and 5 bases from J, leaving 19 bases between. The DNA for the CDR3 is TGTGCCAGCAGTCTTGACCTCGGGAGCGGCCACAATGAGCAGTTCTTC. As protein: CASSLDLGSGHNEQFF.

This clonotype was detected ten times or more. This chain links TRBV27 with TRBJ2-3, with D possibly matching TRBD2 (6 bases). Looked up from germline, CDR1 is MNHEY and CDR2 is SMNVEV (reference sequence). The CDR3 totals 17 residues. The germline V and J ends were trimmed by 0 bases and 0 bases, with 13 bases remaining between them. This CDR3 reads CASSLSTGVPSTDTQYF. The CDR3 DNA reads TGTGCCAGCAGTTTATCGACGGGGGTCCCTAGCACAGATACGCAGTATTTT.

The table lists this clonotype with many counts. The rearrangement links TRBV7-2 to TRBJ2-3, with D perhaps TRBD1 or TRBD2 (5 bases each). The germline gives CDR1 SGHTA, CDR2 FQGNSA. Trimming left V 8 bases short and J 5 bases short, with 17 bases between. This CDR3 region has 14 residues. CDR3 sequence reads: CASPTPGGGDTQYF. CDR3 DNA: TGTGCCAGCCCCACGCCTGGGGGTGGAGATACGCAGTATTTT. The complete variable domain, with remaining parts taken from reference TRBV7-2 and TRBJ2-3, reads GAGVSQSPSNKVTEKGKDVELRCDPISGHTALYWYRQSLGQGLEFLIYFQGNSAPDKSGLPSDRFSAERTGGSVSTLTIQRTQQEDSAVYLCASPTPGGGDTQYFGPGTRLTVL.

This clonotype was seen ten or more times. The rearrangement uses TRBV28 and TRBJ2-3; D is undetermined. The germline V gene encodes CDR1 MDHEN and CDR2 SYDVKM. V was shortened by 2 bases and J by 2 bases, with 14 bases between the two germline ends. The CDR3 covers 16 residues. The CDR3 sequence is CASSLRGRHNTDTQYF. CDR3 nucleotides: TGTGCCAGCAGTTTACGAGGCAGACACAACACAGATACGCAGTATTTT.

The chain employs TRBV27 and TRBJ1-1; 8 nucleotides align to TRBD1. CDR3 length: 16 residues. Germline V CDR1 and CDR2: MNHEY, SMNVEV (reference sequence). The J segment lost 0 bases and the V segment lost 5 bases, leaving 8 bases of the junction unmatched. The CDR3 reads CASSIQGAIMNTEAFF. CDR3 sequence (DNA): TGTGCCAGCAGTATCCAGGGGGCAATTATGAACACTGAAGCTTTCTTT.

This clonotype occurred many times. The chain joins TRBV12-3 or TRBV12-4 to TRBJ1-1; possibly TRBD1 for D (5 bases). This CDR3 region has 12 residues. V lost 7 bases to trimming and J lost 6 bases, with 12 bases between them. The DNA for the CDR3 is TGTGCCAGCACCCCCTCCAGGGCTGAAGCTTTCTTT. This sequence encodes CASTPSRAEAFF.

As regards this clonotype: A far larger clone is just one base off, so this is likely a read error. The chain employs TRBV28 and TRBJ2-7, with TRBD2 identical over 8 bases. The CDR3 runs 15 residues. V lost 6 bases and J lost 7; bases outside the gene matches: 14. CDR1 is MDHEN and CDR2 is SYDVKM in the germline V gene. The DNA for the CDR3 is TGTGCCAGCAGGCCACCGGGACTAGAGGTGGGTGAGCAGTACTTC. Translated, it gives CASRPPGLEVGEQYF.

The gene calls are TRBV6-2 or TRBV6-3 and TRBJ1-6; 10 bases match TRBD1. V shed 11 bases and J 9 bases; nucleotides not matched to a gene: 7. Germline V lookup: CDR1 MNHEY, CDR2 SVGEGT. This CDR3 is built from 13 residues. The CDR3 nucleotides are TGTGCCGGGTCGGGGACAGGGGCTTCACCCCTCCACTTT. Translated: CAGSGTGASPLHF.

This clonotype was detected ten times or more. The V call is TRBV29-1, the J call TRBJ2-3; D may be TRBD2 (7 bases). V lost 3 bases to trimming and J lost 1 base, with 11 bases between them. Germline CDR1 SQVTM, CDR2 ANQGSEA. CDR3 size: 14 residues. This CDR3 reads CSVEGGGGTDTQYF. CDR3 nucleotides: TGCAGCGTTGAGGGGGGGGGCGGCACAGATACGCAGTATTTT.

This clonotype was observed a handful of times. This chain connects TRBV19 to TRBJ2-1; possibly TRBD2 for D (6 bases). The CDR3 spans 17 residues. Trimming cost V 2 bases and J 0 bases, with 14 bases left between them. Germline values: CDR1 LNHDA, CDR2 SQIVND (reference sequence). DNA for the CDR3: TGTGCCAGTAGTATATCGGCCGGGAGAGTCTCCTACAATGAGCAGTTCTTC. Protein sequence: CASSISAGRVSYNEQFF.

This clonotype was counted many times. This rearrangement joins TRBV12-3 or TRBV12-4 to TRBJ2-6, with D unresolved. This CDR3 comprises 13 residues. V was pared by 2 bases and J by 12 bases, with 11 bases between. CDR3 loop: CASSLRSARVLTF. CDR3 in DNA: TGTGCCAGCAGTTTACGATCCGCCCGCGTCCTGACTTTC.

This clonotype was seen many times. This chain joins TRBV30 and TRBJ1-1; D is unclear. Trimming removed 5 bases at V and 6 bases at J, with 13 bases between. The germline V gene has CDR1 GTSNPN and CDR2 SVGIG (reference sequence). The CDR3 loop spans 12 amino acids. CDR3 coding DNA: TGTGCCTGGCTCCCCGCTCACGCTGAAGCTTTCTTT. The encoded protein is CAWLPAHAEAFF. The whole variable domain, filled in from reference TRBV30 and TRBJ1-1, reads SQTIHQWPATLVQPVGSPLSLECTVEGTSNPNLYWYRQAAGRGLQLLFYSVGIGQISSEVPQNLSASRPQDRQFILSSKKLLLSDSGFYLCAWLPAHAEAFFGQGTRLTVV.

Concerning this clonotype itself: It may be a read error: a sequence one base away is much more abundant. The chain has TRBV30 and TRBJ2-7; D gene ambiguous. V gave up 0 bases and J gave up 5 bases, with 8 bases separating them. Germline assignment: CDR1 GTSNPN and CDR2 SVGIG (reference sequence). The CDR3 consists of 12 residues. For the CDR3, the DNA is TGTGCCTGGAGTGTCCGTTTCCACGAGCAGTACTTC. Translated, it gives CAWSVRFHEQYF.

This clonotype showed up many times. CDR3: CASSLLPNTGELFF. In DNA, the CDR3 is TGTGCCAGCAGCCTACTACCGAACACCGGGGAGCTGTTTTTT. This chain links TRBV4-2 with TRBJ2-2; D not certain. The CDR3 spans 14 residues. Trimming cost V 4 bases and J 0 bases, with 6 bases left between them. Germline CDR1 reads LGHNA; CDR2 reads YNFKEQ.

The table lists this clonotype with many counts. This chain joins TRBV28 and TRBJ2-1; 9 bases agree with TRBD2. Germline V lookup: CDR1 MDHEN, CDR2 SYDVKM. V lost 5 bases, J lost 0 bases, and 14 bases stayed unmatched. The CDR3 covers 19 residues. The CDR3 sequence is CASSPPPPFSGSSYNEQFF. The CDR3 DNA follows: TGTGCCAGCAGTCCACCCCCCCCCTTTAGCGGGAGCTCCTACAATGAGCAGTTCTTC.

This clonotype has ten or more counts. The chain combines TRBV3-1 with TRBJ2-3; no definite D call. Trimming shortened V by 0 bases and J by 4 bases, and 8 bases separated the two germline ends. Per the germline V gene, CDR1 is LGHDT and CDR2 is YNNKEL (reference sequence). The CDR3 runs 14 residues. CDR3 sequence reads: CASSQDTGADTQYF. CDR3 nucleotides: TGTGCCAGCAGCCAAGATACTGGCGCAGATACGCAGTATTTT.